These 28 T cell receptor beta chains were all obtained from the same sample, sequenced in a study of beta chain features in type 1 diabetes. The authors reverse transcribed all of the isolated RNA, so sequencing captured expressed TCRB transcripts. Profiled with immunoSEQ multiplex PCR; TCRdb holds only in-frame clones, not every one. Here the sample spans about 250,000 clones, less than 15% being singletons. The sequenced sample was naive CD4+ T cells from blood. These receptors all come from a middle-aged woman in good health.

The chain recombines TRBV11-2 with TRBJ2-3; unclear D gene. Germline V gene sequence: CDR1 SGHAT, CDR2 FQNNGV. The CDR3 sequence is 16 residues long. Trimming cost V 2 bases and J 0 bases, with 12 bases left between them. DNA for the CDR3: TGTGCCAGCAGCTTATACGGCGGTGCTAGCACAGATACGCAGTATTTT. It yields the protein CASSLYGGASTDTQYF.

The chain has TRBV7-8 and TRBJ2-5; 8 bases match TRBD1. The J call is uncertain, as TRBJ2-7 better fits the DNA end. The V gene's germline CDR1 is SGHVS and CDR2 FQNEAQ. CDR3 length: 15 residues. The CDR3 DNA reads TGTGCCAGCAGCTTAGTGGACAGGGCCCCCTACGAGCAGTACTTC. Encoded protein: CASSLVDRAPYEQYF.

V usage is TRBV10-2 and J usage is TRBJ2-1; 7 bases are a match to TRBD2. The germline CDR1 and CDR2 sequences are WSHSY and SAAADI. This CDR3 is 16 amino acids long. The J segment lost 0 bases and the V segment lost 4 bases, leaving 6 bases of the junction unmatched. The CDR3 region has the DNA TGCGCCAGCAGTGCCCCCGGGGGGAGCTCCTACAATGAGCAGTTCTTC. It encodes CASSAPGGSSYNEQFF.

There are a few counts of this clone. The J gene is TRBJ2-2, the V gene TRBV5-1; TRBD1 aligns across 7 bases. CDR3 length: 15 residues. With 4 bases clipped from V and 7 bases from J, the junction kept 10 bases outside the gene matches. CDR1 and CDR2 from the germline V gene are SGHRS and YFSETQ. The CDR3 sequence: CASSLTGKMVGELFF. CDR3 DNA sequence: TGCGCCAGCAGCCTGACAGGGAAAATGGTCGGGGAGCTGTTTTTT.

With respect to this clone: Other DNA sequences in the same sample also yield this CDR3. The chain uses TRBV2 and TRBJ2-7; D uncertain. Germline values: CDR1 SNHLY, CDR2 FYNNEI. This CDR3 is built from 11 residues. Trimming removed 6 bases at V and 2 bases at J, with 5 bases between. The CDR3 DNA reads TGTGCCAGCAGCCCCACCTACGAGCAGTACTTC. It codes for CASSPTYEQYF.

The CDR3 is CASSNGLAIETQYF. DNA of the CDR3: TGTGCCAGCAGCAACGGACTAGCGATTGAGACCCAGTACTTC. This chain connects TRBV5-4 to TRBJ2-5; 9 bases match TRBD2. After removal of 4 bases from V and 5 bases from J, the junction contained 6 bases not matched to a gene. This CDR3 is built from 14 residues. In germline, CDR1 is SGHNT, CDR2 YYREEE (reference sequence).

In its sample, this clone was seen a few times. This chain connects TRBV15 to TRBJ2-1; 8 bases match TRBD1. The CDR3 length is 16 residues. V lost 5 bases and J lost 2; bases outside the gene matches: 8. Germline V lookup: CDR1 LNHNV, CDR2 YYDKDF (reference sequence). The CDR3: CATSGPGQATYNEQFF. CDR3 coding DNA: TGTGCCACCAGCGGTCCGGGACAGGCTACCTACAATGAGCAGTTCTTC. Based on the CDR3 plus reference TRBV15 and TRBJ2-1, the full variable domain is DAMVIQNPRYQVTQFGKPVTLSCSQTLNHNVMYWYQQKSSQAPKLLFHYYDKDFNNEADTPDNFQSRRPNTSFCFLDIRSPGLGDTAMYLCATSGPGQATYNEQFFGPGTRLTVL.

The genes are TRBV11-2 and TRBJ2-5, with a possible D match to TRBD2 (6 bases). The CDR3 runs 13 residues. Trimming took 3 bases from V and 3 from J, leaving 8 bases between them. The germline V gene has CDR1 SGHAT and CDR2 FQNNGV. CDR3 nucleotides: TGTGCCAGCAGCTTGGTAGCGGAAGAGACCCAGTACTTC. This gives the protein CASSLVAEETQYF.

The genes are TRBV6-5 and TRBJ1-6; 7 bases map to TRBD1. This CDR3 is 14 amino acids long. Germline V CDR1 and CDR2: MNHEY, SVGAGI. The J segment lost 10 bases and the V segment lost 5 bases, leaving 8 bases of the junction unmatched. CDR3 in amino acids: CASSPDRLGSPLHF. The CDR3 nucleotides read TGTGCCAGCAGTCCGGACAGGTTGGGGTCACCCCTCCACTTT.

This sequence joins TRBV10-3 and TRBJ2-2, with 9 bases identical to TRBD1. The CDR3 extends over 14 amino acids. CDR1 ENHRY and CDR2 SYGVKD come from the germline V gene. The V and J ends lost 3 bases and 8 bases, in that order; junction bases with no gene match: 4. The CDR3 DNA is TGTGCCATCAGTGAACAGGGGGCTAAAGGGGAGCTGTTTTTT. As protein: CAISEQGAKGELFF.

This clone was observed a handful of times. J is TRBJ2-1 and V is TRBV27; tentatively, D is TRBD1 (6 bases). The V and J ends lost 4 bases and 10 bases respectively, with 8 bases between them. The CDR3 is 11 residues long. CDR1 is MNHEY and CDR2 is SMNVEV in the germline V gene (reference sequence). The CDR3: CASSSGQEQFF. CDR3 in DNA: TGTGCCAGCAGTTCCGGACAGGAGCAGTTCTTC.

The CDR3 reads CAIFSSPQHF. As DNA, the CDR3 is TGTGCCATCTTTAGCTCGCCCCAGCATTTT. This chain links TRBV10-3 with TRBJ1-5; D unclear. Germline CDR1 is ENHRY and CDR2 is SYGVKD. V lost 8 bases and J 9 bases, leaving 8 bases between the germline ends. The CDR3 covers 10 residues.

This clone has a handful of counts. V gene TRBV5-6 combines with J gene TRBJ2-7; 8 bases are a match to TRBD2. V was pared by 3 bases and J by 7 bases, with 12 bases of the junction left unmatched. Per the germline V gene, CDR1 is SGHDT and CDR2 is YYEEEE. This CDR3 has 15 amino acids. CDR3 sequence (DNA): TGTGCCAGCAGCTCCCTCGCGGGGGGCCCTGGGGAGCAGTACTTC. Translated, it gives CASSSLAGGPGEQYF.

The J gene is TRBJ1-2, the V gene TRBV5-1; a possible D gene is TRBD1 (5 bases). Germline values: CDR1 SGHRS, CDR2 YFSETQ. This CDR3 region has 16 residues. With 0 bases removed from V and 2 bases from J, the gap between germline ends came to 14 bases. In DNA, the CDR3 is TGCGCCAGCAGCTTGGGGTTTCTGGGGCGCAACTATGGCTACACCTTC. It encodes CASSLGFLGRNYGYTF.

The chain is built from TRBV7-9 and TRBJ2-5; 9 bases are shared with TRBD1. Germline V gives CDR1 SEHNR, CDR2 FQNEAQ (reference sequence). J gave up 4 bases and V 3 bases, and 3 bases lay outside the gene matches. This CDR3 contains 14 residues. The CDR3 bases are TGTGCCAGCAGCTTCACAGGGGGCCGAGAGACCCAGTACTTC. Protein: CASSFTGGRETQYF.

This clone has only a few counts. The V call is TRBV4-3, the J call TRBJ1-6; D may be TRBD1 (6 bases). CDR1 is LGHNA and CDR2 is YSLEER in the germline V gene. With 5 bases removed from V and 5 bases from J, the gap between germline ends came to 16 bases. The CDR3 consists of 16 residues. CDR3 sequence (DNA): TGCGCCAGCAGCAAGAGCAGGGGAAGCGATAATTCACCCCTCCACTTT. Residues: CASSKSRGSDNSPLHF.

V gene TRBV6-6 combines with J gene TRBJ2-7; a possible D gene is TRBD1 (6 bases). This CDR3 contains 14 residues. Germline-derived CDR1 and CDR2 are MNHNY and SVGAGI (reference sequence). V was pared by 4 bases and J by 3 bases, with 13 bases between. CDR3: CASSSGALNYEQYF. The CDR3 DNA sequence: TGTGCCAGCAGTTCAGGGGCTCTCAACTACGAGCAGTACTTC.

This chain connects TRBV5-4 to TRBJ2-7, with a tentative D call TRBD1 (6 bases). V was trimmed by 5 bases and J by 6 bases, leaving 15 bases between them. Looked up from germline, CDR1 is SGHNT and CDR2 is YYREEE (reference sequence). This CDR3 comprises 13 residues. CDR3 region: CASSHEQGAEQYF. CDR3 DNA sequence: TGTGCCAGCAGTCATGAACAGGGCGCCGAGCAGTACTTC.

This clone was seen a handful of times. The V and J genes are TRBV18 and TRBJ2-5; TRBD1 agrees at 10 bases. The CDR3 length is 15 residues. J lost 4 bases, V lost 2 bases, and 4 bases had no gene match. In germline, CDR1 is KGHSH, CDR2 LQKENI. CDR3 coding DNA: TGTGCCAGCTCACCAAGACAGGGGGCCGGAGAGACCCAGTACTTC. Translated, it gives CASSPRQGAGETQYF.

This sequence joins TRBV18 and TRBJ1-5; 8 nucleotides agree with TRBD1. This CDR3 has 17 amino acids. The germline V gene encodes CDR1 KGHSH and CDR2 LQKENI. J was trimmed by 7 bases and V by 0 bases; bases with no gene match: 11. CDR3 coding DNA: TGTGCCAGCTCACCACCGGGCGCAGGGGGCCGGAGACAGCCCCAGCATTTT. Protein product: CASSPPGAGGRRQPQHF.

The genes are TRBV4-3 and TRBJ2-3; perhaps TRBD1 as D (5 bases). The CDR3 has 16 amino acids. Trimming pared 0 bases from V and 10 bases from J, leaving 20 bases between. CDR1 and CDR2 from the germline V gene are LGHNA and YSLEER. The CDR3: CASSQDSGPPPSAQYF. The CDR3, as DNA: TGCGCCAGCAGCCAAGATTCAGGGCCACCTCCGAGTGCGCAGTATTTT.

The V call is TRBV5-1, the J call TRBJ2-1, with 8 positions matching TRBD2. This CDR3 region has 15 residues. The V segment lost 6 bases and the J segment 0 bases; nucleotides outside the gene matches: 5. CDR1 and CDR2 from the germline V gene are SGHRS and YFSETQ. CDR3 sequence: CASIGGGSSYNEQFF. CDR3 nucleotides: TGCGCCAGCATCGGGGGGGGTAGCTCCTACAATGAGCAGTTCTTC.

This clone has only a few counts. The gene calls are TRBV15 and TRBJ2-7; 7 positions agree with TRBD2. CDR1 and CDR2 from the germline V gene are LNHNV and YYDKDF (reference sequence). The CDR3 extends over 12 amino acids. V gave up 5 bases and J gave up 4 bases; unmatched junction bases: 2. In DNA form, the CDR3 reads TGTGCCACCAGCCCCGGGGGGTACGAGCAGTACTTC. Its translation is CATSPGGYEQYF. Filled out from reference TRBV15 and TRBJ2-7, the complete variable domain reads DAMVIQNPRYQVTQFGKPVTLSCSQTLNHNVMYWYQQKSSQAPKLLFHYYDKDFNNEADTPDNFQSRRPNTSFCFLDIRSPGLGDTAMYLCATSPGGYEQYFGPGTRLTVT.

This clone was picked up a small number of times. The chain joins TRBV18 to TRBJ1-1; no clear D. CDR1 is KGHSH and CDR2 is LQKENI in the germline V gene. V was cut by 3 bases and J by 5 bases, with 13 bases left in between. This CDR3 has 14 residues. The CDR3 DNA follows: TGTGCCAGCTCACCCGGGTTCGGCGGGACTGAAGCTTTCTTT. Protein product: CASSPGFGGTEAFF.

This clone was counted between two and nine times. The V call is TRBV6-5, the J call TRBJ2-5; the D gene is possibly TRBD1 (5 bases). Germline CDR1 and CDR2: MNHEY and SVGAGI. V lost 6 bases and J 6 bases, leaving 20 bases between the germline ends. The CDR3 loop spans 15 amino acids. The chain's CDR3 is CASRPDRTRSKTQYF. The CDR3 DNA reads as TGTGCCAGCAGGCCCGATAGGACACGGAGCAAGACCCAGTACTTC.

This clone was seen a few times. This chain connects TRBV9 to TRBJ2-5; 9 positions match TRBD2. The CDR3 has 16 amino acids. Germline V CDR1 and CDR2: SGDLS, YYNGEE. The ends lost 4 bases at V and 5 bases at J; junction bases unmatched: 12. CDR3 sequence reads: CASSLDSGGPWETQYF. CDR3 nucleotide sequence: TGTGCCAGCAGCCTTGACAGCGGGGGGCCCTGGGAGACCCAGTACTTC.

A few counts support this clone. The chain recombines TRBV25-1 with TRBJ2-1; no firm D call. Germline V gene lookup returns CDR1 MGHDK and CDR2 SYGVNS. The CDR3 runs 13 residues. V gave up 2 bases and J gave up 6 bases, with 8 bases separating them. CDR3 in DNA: TGTGCCAGCAGTGAACACAGATTCAATGAGCAGTTCTTC. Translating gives CASSEHRFNEQFF.

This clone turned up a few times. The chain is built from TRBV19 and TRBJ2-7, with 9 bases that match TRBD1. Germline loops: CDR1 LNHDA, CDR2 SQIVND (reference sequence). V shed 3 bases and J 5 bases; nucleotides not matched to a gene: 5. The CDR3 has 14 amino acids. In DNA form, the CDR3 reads TGTGCCAGTAGTATCCCCGGGACAGGGAACGAGCAGTACTTC. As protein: CASSIPGTGNEQYF.